A single sample gave rise to the 14 T cell receptor beta chains below, sequenced in a study of T cell responses to AZD1222 COVID-19 vaccine. Data came from immunoSEQ multiplex PCR; TCRdb stores just in-frame clones and leaves some out. The sample contains 150,000 or so clones, around nine tenths of which appear only once. The sample in question was peripheral blood, obtained on day 0 of AZD1222 vaccination. The receptors here all came from an adult in good health.

The CDR3 spells CSVRGEWGDRANEKLFF. The CDR3 DNA reads TGCAGCGTTCGGGGAGAATGGGGTGACAGAGCTAATGAAAAACTGTTTTTT. The chain couples TRBV29-1 to TRBJ1-4; D possibly corresponds to TRBD1 (5 bases). V lost 5 bases to trimming and J lost 3 bases, with 22 bases between them. This CDR3 is 17 amino acids long. Germline V gives CDR1 SQVTM, CDR2 ANQGSEA.

This chain uses TRBV5-1 with TRBJ2-1, with a weak D call TRBD1 (6 bases). The CDR3 contains 15 residues. Germline V gene data show CDR1 as SGHRS and CDR2 as YFSETQ. V was cut by 2 bases and J by 0 bases, with 9 bases left in between. CDR3 nucleotides: TGCGCCAGCAGCTTCCCCAGGGGCTCCTACAATGAGCAGTTCTTC. Amino acid sequence: CASSFPRGSYNEQFF.

This clone came up once. The CDR3, as DNA: TGCGCCAGCAGCAGACCCAGGGGGCGGAATGAGCAGTTCTTC. Protein product: CASSRPRGRNEQFF. This chain links TRBV5-1 with TRBJ2-1; the match to TRBD1 covers 8 bases. Looked up from germline, CDR1 is SGHRS and CDR2 is YFSETQ. The CDR3 loop spans 14 amino acids. V shed 4 bases and J 7 bases; nucleotides not matched to a gene: 7.

V usage is TRBV7-2 and J usage is TRBJ1-4; possibly TRBD1 for D (6 bases). CDR1 and CDR2 (germline): SGHTA, FQGNSA. Trimming pared 1 base from V and 5 bases from J, leaving 11 bases between. The length of the CDR3 is 15 residues. CDR3 region: CASSLGLGGNEKLFF. The CDR3 coding sequence is TGTGCCAGCAGCTTAGGTCTAGGGGGGAATGAAAAACTGTTTTTT.

The genes are TRBV28 and TRBJ1-5; 7 nucleotides align to TRBD1. The CDR3 runs 17 residues. The germline gives CDR1 MDHEN, CDR2 SYDVKM. Germline trimming cut 5 bases from V and 0 bases from J; bases unmatched to any gene: 10. The CDR3 coding sequence is TGTGCCAGCAGTCCTCGTGACAGGGCCTATAGCAATCAGCCCCAGCATTTT. Encoded protein: CASSPRDRAYSNQPQHF.

This clone showed up just a few times. This chain uses TRBV7-2 with TRBJ2-7; no definite D call. Trimming took 1 base from V and 3 from J, leaving 13 bases between them. Per the germline V gene, CDR1 is SGHTA and CDR2 is FQGNSA. The CDR3 totals 15 residues. CDR3 region: CASSLEARSYYEQYF. The CDR3 DNA sequence: TGTGCCAGCAGCTTAGAAGCGAGGTCCTACTACGAGCAGTACTTC.

The gene calls are TRBV5-1 and TRBJ2-7; 8 nucleotides align to TRBD1. There are 15 residues in the CDR3. V dropped 4 bases and J dropped 2; count of bases not matched to a gene: 8. Looked up from germline, CDR1 is SGHRS and CDR2 is YFSETQ. CDR3 in DNA: TGCGCCAGCAGCCTGACTCCGGGACAGGCCTACGAGCAGTACTTC. This sequence encodes CASSLTPGQAYEQYF.

The chain employs TRBV6-2 or TRBV6-3 and TRBJ1-4; TRBD1 agrees at 7 bases. Germline CDR1 reads MNHEY; CDR2 reads SVGEGT. The ends lost 5 bases at V and 0 bases at J; junction bases unmatched: 6. This CDR3 region has 16 residues. The CDR3 spells CASSDPGGATNEKLFF. CDR3 DNA sequence: TGTGCCAGCAGTGATCCAGGGGGGGCAACTAATGAAAAACTGTTTTTT.

V and J are TRBV28 and TRBJ2-7, with TRBD2 matching over 8 bases. Trimming at V came to 2 bases and at J to 3 bases, leaving 3 bases not matched to a gene. Germline lookup yields CDR1 MDHEN and CDR2 SYDVKM. The CDR3 contains 14 residues. CDR3 DNA sequence: TGTGCCAGCAGTTTAGCGGGAGGAAACTACGAGCAGTACTTC. Translated: CASSLAGGNYEQYF. Together with reference TRBV28 and TRBJ2-7, the CDR3 gives the full variable domain: DVKVTQSSRYLVKRTGEKVFLECVQDMDHENMFWYRQDPGLGLRLIYFSYDVKMKEKGDIPEGYSVSREKKERFSLILESASTNQTSMYLCASSLAGGNYEQYFGPGTRLTVT.

This chain's CDR3 is CASRPTDSYNSPLHF. In DNA, the CDR3 is TGTGCCAGCAGGCCGACAGACTCCTATAATTCACCCCTCCACTTT. The V call is TRBV6-5, the J call TRBJ1-6; D is possibly TRBD1 (5 bases). With 6 bases removed from V and 0 bases from J, the gap between germline ends came to 9 bases. This CDR3 comprises 15 residues. CDR1 and CDR2 (germline): MNHEY, SVGAGI.

This clone has only one observation. The chain has TRBV19 and TRBJ1-5, with TRBD1 matching over 8 bases. The V gene's germline CDR1 is LNHDA and CDR2 SQIVND (reference sequence). The V gene end was trimmed by 5 bases and the J gene end by 6 bases; junction bases not matched to a gene: 9. The CDR3 runs 15 residues. This chain's CDR3 is CASSPGQVGGQPQHF. The CDR3 bases are TGTGCCAGTAGTCCGGGACAGGTAGGGGGTCAGCCCCAGCATTTT.

The rearrangement joins TRBV19 to TRBJ1-6, with 7 positions matching TRBD1. The CDR3 is 17 residues long. CDR1 LNHDA and CDR2 SQIVND come from the germline V gene (reference sequence). V shed 5 bases, J shed 7 bases, and the junction held 14 bases outside the gene matches. In DNA, the CDR3 is TGTGCCAGTAGTCTTAAATGGACAGGTGGAAGAAATTCACCCCTCCACTTT. It specifies CASSLKWTGGRNSPLHF. The full variable domain, completed using reference TRBV19 and TRBJ1-6, is DGGITQSPKYLFRKEGQNVTLSCEQNLNHDAMYWYRQDPGQGLRLIYYSQIVNDFQKGDIAEGYSVSREKKESFPLTVTSAQKNPTAFYLCASSLKWTGGRNSPLHFGNGTRLTVT.

The rearrangement uses TRBV7-6 and TRBJ1-3; D is perhaps TRBD1 (6 bases). V lost 5 bases to trimming and J lost 0 bases, with 11 bases between them. This CDR3 has 15 residues. Germline V lookup: CDR1 SGHVS, CDR2 FNYEAQ. The CDR3 DNA is TGTGCCAGCAGCCTCGGGACAAACTCTGGAAACACCATATATTTT. Protein: CASSLGTNSGNTIYF.

This clone has a single count. V is TRBV7-8 and J is TRBJ1-4; D is possibly TRBD1 (5 bases). The CDR3 has 15 residues. The V end lost 4 bases, the J end lost 5 bases, and 14 bases lay between the germline ends. CDR1 and CDR2 from the germline V gene are SGHVS and FQNEAQ. The CDR3 DNA reads as TGTGCCAGCAGCTCACAGGCGCTTTCGAATGAAAAACTGTTTTTT. It encodes CASSSQALSNEKLFF. Complete variable domain (other parts from reference TRBV7-8 and TRBJ1-4): GAGVSQSPRYKVAKRGQDVALRCDPISGHVSLFWYQQALGQGPEFLTYFQNEAQLDKSGLPSDRFFAERPEGSVSTLKIQRTQQEDSAVYLCASSSQALSNEKLFFGSGTQLSVL.